A single sample gave rise to the 16 T cell receptor beta chains below, sequenced in a study of tumor-infiltrating lymphocytes in primary liver carcinoma. Reverse transcription of about 500 ng total RNA with a constant-region primer produced TCR beta cDNA. It was through three nested multiplex PCR rounds of slightly modified ARM-PCR that TCR beta libraries arose. Forward primers for TRBV1-TRBV30 and a C-beta reverse primer served the first two PCR rounds, at around 9 cycles each. TCRdb reanalysed the multiplex PCR reads using MiXCR and keeps one entry per CDR3 protein. Of 90,000 to 150,000 distinct CDR3 sequences listed, around 70% are singletons. Unsorted bulk tissue, about 18-31 mg of it, served as the source for co-extraction of RNA and DNA. The sample consisted of tumor-adjacent normal liver tissue. These receptors came from a woman between 55 and 75 years old with primary liver carcinoma and hepatitis B virus infection.

About this clonotype itself: The junction and the germline gene differ at one end; a read error may be behind it. The rearrangement joins TRBV5-6 to TRBJ1-2; D is perhaps TRBD1 (6 bases). The CDR3 runs to 14 residues. Per germline, CDR1 SGHDT and CDR2 YYEEEE. CDR3 sequence: CAGSLFGQNYGYTF. The CDR3 bases are TGTGCCGGCAGCTTGTTCGGACAGAACTATGGTTACACCTTC.

This clonotype was picked up one time. The chain joins TRBV11-2 to TRBJ2-1; 8 bases map to TRBD2. V lost 7 bases to trimming and J lost 12 bases; unmatched junction nucleotides: 23. In germline, CDR1 is SGHAT, CDR2 FQNNGV. This CDR3 contains 17 residues. CDR3: CASIPRRTSWRSDVQFF. CDR3 nucleotides: TGTGCCAGCATCCCGAGGAGGACTAGCTGGAGGAGCGATGTGCAGTTCTTC.

The gene calls are TRBV10-3 and TRBJ2-7, with 9 bases lining up with TRBD1. This CDR3 has 16 amino acids. V was clipped by 0 bases and J by 8 bases; unmatched bases: 11. Germline V lookup: CDR1 ENHRY, CDR2 SYGVKD. The CDR3 sequence is CAISESLGQGGGKQYF. In DNA, the CDR3 is TGTGCCATCAGTGAGTCGCTGGGACAGGGAGGTGGCAAGCAGTACTTC.

This clonotype was found many times. This chain uses TRBV12-5 with TRBJ2-7; TRBD1 agrees at 8 bases. J lost 4 bases, V lost 1 base, and 0 bases had no gene match. The V gene's germline CDR1 is LGHNT and CDR2 FRNRAP. CDR3 length: 13 amino acids. The CDR3 sequence: CASGLDRGYEQYF. DNA for the CDR3: TGTGCTAGTGGTTTGGACAGGGGGTACGAGCAGTACTTC.

By sample share, this clonotype is medium-sized (0.01 to 0.1%). CDR3 loop: CASSSAVTYEQYF. CDR3 DNA sequence: TGTGCCAGCAGCTCAGCGGTTACCTACGAGCAGTACTTC. V is TRBV11-2 and J is TRBJ2-7; possibly TRBD2 for D (5 bases). V lost 4 bases to trimming and J lost 2 bases, with 9 bases between them. Germline V lookup: CDR1 SGHAT, CDR2 FQNNGV. This CDR3 is built from 13 residues.

This clonotype was seen at least ten times. The chain joins TRBV30 to TRBJ2-5, with D perhaps assigned TRBD1 or TRBD2 (6 bases each). The CDR3 is 12 amino acids. Trimming took off 3 bases at V and 5 bases at J, with 10 bases between the two ends. Looked up from germline, CDR1 is GTSNPN and CDR2 is SVGIG (reference sequence). The CDR3 DNA reads TGTGCCTGGAGGCAGGGGACTGAGACCCAGTACTTC. The encoded protein is CAWRQGTETQYF. Based on the CDR3 plus reference TRBV30 and TRBJ2-5, the full variable domain is SQTIHQWPATLVQPVGSPLSLECTVEGTSNPNLYWYRQAAGRGLQLLFYSVGIGQISSEVPQNLSASRPQDRQFILSSKKLLLSDSGFYLCAWRQGTETQYFGPGTRLLVL.

This clonotype was observed at least ten times. The genes are TRBV5-1 and TRBJ2-1, with 9 bases that match TRBD2. CDR1 is SGHRS and CDR2 is YFSETQ in the germline V gene. V was clipped by 0 bases and J by 0 bases; unmatched bases: 13. The CDR3 is 20 amino acids. CDR3 protein: CASSLAVAGVVGGSYNEQFF. CDR3 nucleotide sequence: TGCGCCAGCAGCTTGGCCGTAGCGGGAGTGGTCGGGGGCTCCTACAATGAGCAGTTCTTC.

As to this clonotype: At one boundary the junction diverges from the germline segment, which might be a read error. CDR3 protein: CAGSLRTGTSGANVLTF. In nucleotides, the CDR3 is TGTGCCGGCAGTCTTCGGACAGGGACCAGTGGGGCCAACGTCCTGACTTTC. The chain couples TRBV11-3 to TRBJ2-6, with 8 bases matching TRBD1. From germline, CDR1 is SGHNT and CDR2 YENEEA. This CDR3 comprises 17 residues. Supplemented by reference TRBV11-3 and TRBJ2-6, the full variable domain reads EAGVVQSPRYKIIEKKQPVAFWCNPISGHNTLYWYLQNLGQGPELLIRYENEEAVDDSQLPKDRFSAERLKGVDSTLKIQPAELGDSAVYLCAGSLRTGTSGANVLTFGAGSRLTVL.

In the case of this clonotype: A clone one base away is much larger, so this may be a read error. This rearrangement joins TRBV7-9 to TRBJ1-4; TRBD1 is a possible D gene (6 bases). The CDR3 consists of 14 residues. Per the germline V gene, CDR1 is SEHNR and CDR2 is FQNEAQ (reference sequence). The CDR3 loop is CAISLQTGREKLFF. The CDR3 nucleotides read TGTGCCATCAGCTTACAAACAGGGCGGGAAAAACTGTTTTTT. Combining the CDR3 with reference TRBV7-9 and TRBJ1-4 gives the whole variable domain DTGVSQNPRHKITKRGQNVTFRCDPISEHNRLYWYRQTLGQGPEFLTYFQNEAQLEKSRLLSDRFSAERPKGSFSTLEIQRTEQGDSAMYLCAISLQTGREKLFFGSGTQLSVL.

The table lists this clonotype with a count of one. Compared with germline, one end of the junction differs, possibly owing to a read error. The chain employs TRBV28 and TRBJ2-2, with TRBD1 matching over 12 bases. This CDR3 is 17 amino acids long. Germline CDR1 is MDHEN and CDR2 is SYDVKM. This chain's CDR3 is CASYFLAGQGATGELSF. The CDR3 bases are TGTGCCAGCTATTTTCTCGCGGGACAGGGGGCGACCGGGGAGCTGTCTTTT.

Concerning this clonotype: An end of the junction does not agree with germline; a read error may underlie this. CDR3 bases: TGCAGCGTTTCGGGACACCCCTCCTGCGAGCAGAACTTC. Translated: CSVSGHPSCEQNF. This chain links TRBV29-1 with TRBJ2-7; D is perhaps TRBD1 (6 bases). This CDR3 spans 13 amino acids. Germline CDR1 reads SQVTM; CDR2 reads ANQGSEA.

Points on this clonotype: A much larger clone sits a single nucleotide away, making a read error possible. Since the CDR3 does not end with the conserved phenylalanine or tryptophan, this likely comes from a read error. The chain has TRBV5-1 and TRBJ1-1; 8 bases are shared with TRBD1. CDR3 length: 16 amino acids. Germline V CDR1 and CDR2: SGHRS, YFSETQ. V lost 1 base and J lost 1; bases outside the gene matches: 6. CDR3 DNA: TGCGCCAGCAGCTTGCCGAGACAGGGGCAGAACACTGAAGCTTTCATT. Encoded protein: CASSLPRQGQNTEAFI.

Concerning this clonotype itself: Since a much larger clone is just one base distant, this may be a read error. The genes are TRBV5-1 and TRBJ1-4, with D maybe TRBD1 (6 bases). This CDR3 contains 15 residues. From germline, CDR1 is SGHRS and CDR2 YFSETQ. Trimming left V 4 bases short and J 9 bases short, with 19 bases between. The CDR3 DNA sequence: TGCGCCAGCAGCCTCAGGGGAATCCGGACCAAAAAACTGTTTTTT. It yields the protein CASSLRGIRTKKLFF.

Remarks on this clonotype: Relative to the germline gene, one junction end is altered; a read error may explain this. The chain recombines TRBV11-3 with TRBJ2-1; 9 nucleotides align to TRBD2. The CDR3 is 16 amino acids. CDR1 is SGHNT, CDR2 YENEEA, per germline. The CDR3: CARSATSGGQYDEQLF. CDR3 bases: TGTGCCCGCAGCGCGACTAGCGGAGGCCAATACGATGAGCAGCTCTTC.

Worth noting for this clonotype: At one boundary the junction diverges from the germline segment, which might be a read error. This rearrangement joins TRBV29-1 to TRBJ1-1; a weak D match, TRBD1 (6 bases). CDR3 length equals 14 residues. CDR1 and CDR2 from the germline V gene are SQVTM and ANQGSEA. The CDR3 loop reads CSLRGGGEDTEAFF. For the CDR3, the DNA is TGCAGCCTCCGAGGGGGAGGGGAAGACACTGAGGCTTTCTTT.

The sample holds one count of this clonotype. In this CDR3 the conserved last residue, phenylalanine or tryptophan, is missing, so a read error is likely. This chain connects TRBV18 to TRBJ2-7; 11 positions agree with TRBD2. Germline V gene sequence: CDR1 KGHSH, CDR2 LQKENI. The CDR3 contains 15 residues. V lost 2 bases, J lost 1 base, and 1 base stayed unmatched. The DNA of the CDR3 is TGTGCCAGCTCACCAGCTAGCGGGAGGTCCTACGAGCAGTACCTC. It codes for CASSPASGRSYEQYL.